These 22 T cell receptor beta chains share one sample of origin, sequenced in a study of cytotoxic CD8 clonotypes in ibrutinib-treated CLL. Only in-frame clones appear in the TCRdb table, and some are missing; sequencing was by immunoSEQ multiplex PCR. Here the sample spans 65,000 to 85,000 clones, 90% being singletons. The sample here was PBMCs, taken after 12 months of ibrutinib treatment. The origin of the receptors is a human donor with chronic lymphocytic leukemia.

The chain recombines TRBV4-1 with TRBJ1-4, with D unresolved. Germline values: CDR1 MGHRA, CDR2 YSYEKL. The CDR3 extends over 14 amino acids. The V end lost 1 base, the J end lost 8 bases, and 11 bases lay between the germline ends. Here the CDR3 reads CASSQGGYGEKLFF. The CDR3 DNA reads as TGCGCCAGCAGCCAAGGGGGATATGGGGAAAAACTGTTTTTT.

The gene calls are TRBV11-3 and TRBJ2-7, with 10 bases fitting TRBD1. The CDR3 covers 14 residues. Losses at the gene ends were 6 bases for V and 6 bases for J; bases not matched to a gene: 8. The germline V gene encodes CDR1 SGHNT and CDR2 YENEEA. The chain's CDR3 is CASRSGTGAPEQYF. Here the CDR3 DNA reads TGTGCCAGCAGATCCGGGACAGGGGCCCCCGAGCAGTACTTC.

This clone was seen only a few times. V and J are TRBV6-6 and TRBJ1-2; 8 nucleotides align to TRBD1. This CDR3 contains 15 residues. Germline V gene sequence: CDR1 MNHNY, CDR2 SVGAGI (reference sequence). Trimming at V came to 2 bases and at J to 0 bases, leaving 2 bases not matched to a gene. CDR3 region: CASSYGQGTNYGYTF. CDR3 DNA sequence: TGTGCCAGCAGTTACGGACAGGGAACTAACTATGGCTACACCTTC.

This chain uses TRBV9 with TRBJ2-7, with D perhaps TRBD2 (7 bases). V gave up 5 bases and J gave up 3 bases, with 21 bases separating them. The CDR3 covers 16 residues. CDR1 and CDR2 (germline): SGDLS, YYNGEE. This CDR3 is CASSYLGGRDFYEQYF. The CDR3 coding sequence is TGTGCCAGCAGTTACCTAGGGGGGAGGGATTTCTACGAGCAGTACTTC.

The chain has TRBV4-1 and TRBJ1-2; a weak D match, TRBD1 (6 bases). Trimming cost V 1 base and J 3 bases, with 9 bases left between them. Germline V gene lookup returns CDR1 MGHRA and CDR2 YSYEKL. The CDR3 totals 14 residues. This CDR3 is CASSQGRGDYGYTF. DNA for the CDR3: TGCGCCAGCAGCCAAGGGAGGGGGGACTATGGCTACACCTTC.

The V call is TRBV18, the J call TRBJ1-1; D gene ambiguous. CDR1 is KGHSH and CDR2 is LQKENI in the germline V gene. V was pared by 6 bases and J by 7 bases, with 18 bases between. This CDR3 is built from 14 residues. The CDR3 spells CASSPRVRGDEAFF. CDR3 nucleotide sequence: TGTGCCAGCTCGCCCCGGGTTCGCGGTGATGAAGCTTTCTTT.

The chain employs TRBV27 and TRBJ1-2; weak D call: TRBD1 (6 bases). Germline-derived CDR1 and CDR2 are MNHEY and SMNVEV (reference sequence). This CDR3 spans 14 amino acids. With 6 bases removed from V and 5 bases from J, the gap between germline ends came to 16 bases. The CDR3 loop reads CASRSGGADYGYTF. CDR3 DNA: TGTGCCAGCAGGTCTGGGGGCGCCGATTATGGCTACACCTTC.

In DNA form, the CDR3 reads TGTGCCAGTAGTATATCCCGGGACAGGGGGTTATATGGCTACACCTTC. Its translation is CASSISRDRGLYGYTF. The V and J genes are TRBV19 and TRBJ1-2, with 11 bases identical to TRBD1. The junction had 7 bases not matched to a gene; V was cut back by 2 bases and J by 5 bases. Germline CDR1 LNHDA, CDR2 SQIVND (reference sequence). This CDR3 has 16 residues.

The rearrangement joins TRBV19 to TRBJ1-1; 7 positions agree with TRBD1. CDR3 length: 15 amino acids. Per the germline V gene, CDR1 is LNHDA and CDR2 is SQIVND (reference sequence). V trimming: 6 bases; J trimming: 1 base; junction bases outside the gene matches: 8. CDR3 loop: CASSANRQGNTEAFF. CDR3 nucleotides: TGTGCCAGTAGCGCTAACCGACAGGGGAACACTGAAGCTTTCTTT.

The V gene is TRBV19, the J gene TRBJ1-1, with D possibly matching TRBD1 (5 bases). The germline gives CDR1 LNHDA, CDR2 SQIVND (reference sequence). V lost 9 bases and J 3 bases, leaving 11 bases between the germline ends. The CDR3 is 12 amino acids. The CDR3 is CASQGVYTEAFF. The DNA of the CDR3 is TGTGCCAGCCAGGGAGTCTACACTGAAGCTTTCTTT. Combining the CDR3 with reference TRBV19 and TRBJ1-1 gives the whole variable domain DGGITQSPKYLFRKEGQNVTLSCEQNLNHDAMYWYRQDPGQGLRLIYYSQIVNDFQKGDIAEGYSVSREKKESFPLTVTSAQKNPTAFYLCASQGVYTEAFFGQGTRLTVV.

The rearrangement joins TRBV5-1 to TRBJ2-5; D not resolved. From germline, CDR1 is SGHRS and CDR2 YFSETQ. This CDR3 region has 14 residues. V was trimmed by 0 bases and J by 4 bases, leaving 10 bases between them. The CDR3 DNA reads TGCGCCAGCAGCTTGGACGTCGGTGGAGAGACCCAGTACTTC. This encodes CASSLDVGGETQYF.

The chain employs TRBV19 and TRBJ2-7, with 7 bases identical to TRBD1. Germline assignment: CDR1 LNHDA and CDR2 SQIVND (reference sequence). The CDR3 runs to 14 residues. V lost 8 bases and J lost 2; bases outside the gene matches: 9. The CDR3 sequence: CASSHGTAAYEQYF. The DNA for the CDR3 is TGTGCCAGTTCCCACGGGACAGCAGCCTACGAGCAGTACTTC.

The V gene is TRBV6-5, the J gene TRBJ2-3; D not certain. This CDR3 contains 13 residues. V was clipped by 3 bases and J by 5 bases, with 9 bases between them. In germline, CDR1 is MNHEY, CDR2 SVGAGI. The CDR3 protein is CASSYGSGDTQYF. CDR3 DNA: TGTGCCAGCAGTTATGGGTCTGGAGATACGCAGTATTTT.

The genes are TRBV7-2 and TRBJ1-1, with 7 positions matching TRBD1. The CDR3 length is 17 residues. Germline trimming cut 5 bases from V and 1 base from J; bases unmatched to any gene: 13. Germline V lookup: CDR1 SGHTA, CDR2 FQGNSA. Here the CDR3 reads CASSLRSYRGGNTEAFF. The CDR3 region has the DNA TGTGCCAGCAGCCTTAGAAGCTACAGGGGCGGGAACACTGAAGCTTTCTTT. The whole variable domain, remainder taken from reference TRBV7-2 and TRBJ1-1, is GAGVSQSPSNKVTEKGKDVELRCDPISGHTALYWYRQSLGQGLEFLIYFQGNSAPDKSGLPSDRFSAERTGGSVSTLTIQRTQQEDSAVYLCASSLRSYRGGNTEAFFGQGTRLTVV.

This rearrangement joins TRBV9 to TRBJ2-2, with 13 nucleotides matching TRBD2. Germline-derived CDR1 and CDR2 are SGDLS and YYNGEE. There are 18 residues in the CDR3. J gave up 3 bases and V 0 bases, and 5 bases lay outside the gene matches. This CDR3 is CASSVGLAGGMDTGELFF. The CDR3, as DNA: TGTGCCAGCAGCGTAGGACTAGCGGGAGGCATGGACACCGGGGAGCTGTTTTTT.

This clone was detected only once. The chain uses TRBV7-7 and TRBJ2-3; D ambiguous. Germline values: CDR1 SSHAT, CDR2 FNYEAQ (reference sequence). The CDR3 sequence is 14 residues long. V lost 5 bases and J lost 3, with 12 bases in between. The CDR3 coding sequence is TGTGCCAGCAGCCCCCGGCTGGCGACAGATACGCAGTATTTT. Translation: CASSPRLATDTQYF.

This CDR3 reads CASSSTDTQYF. CDR3 coding DNA: TGTGCCAGCAGCAGCACAGATACGCAGTATTTT. This chain uses TRBV7-6 with TRBJ2-3; D uncertain. V gave up 5 bases and J gave up 0 bases, with 0 bases separating them. The CDR3 spans 11 residues. Looked up from germline, CDR1 is SGHVS and CDR2 is FNYEAQ.

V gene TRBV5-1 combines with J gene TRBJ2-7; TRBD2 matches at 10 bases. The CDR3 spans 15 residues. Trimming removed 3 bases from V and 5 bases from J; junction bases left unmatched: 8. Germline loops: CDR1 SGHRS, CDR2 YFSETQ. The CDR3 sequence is CASSWKLAGSHEQYF. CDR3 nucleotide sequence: TGCGCCAGCAGCTGGAAACTAGCGGGATCCCACGAGCAGTACTTC. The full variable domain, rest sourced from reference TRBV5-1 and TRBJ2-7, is KAGVTQTPRYLIKTRGQQVTLSCSPISGHRSVSWYQQTPGQGLQFLFEYFSETQRNKGNFPGRFSGRQFSNSRSEMNVSTLELGDSALYLCASSWKLAGSHEQYFGPGTRLTVT.

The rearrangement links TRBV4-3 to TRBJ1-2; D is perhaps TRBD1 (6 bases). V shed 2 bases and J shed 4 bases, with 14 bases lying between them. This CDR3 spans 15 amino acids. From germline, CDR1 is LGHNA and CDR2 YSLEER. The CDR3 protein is CASSQTRDTLYGYTF. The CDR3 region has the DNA TGCGCCAGCAGCCAAACCCGGGACACCCTCTATGGCTACACCTTC.

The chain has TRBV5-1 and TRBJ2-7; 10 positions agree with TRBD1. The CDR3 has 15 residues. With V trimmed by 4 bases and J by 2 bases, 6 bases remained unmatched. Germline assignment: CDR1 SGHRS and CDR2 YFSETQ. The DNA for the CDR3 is TGCGCCAGCAGCGAAAGACAGGGGGCCCCCTACGAGCAGTACTTC. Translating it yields CASSERQGAPYEQYF.

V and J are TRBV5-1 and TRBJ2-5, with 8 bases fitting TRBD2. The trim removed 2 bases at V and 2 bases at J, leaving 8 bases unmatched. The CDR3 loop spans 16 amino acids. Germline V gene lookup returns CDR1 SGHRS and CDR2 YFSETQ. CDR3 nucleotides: TGCGCCAGCAGCTTCGGGCGGGGGGTACCTCAAGAGACCCAGTACTTC. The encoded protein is CASSFGRGVPQETQYF.

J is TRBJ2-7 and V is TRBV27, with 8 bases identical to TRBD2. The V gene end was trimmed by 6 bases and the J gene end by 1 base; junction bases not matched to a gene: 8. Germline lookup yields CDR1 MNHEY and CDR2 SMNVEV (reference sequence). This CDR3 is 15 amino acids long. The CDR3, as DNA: TGTGCCAGCAGCCGAGGACTAGCCCGTTCCTACGAGCAGTACTTC. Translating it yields CASSRGLARSYEQYF.